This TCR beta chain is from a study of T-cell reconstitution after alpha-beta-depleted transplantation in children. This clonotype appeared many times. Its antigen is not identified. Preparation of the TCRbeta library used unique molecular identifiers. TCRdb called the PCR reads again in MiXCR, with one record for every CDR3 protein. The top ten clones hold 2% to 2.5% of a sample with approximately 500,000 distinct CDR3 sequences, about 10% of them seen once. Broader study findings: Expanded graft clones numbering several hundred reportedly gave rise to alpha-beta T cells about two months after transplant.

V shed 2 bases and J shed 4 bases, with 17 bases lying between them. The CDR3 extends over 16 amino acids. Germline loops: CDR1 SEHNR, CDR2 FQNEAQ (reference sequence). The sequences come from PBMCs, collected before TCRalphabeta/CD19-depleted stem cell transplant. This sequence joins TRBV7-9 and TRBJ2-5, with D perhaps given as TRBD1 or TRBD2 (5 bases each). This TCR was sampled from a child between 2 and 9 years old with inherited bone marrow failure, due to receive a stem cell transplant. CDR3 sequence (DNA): TGTGCCAGCAGCTTAAAGGTTGCAAGGGACCGAGAGACCCAGTACTTC. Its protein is CASSLKVARDRETQYF.